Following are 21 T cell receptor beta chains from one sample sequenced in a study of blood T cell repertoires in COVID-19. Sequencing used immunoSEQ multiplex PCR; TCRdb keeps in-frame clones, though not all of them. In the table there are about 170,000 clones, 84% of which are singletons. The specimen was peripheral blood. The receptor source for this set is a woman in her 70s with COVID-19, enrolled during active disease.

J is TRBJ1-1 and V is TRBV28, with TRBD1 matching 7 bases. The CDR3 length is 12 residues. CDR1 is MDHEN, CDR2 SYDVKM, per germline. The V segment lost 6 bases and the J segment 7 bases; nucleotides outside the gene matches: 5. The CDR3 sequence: CASRLQGLEAFF. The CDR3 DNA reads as TGTGCCAGCAGGTTACAGGGGCTTGAAGCTTTCTTT.

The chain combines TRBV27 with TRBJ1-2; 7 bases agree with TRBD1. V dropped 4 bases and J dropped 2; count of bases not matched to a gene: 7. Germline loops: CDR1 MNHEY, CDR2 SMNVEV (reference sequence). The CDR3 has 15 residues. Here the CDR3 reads CASSSTSTGNYGYTF. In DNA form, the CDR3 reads TGTGCCAGCAGTTCCACTTCGACAGGGAACTATGGCTACACCTTC.

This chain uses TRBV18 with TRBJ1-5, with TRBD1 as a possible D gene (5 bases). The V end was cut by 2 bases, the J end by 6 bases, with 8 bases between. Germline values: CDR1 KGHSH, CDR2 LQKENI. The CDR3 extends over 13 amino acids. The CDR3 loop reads CASSPDQGQPQHF. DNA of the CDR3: TGTGCCAGCTCACCAGATCAGGGTCAGCCCCAGCATTTT.

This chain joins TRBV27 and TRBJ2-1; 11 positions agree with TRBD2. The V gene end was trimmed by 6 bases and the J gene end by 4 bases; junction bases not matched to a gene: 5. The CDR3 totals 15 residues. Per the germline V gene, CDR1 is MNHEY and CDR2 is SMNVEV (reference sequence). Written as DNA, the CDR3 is TGTGCCAGCAGCGGACTAGCGGGTGCTTACAATGAGCAGTTCTTC. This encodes CASSGLAGAYNEQFF.

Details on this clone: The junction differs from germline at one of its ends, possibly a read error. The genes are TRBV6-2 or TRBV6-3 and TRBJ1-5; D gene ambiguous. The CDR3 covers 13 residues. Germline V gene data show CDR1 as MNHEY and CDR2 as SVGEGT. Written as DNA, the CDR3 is TGTGCCAGCAGTTACCGACTAAATCAACCCCAGCATTTT. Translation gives CASSYRLNQPQHF.

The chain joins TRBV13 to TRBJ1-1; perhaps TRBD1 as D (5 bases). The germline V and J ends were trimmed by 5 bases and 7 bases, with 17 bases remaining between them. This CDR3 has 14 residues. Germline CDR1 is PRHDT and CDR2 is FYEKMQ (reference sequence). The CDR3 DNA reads TGTGCCAGCAGCCCGCCCCCCCGACAGCTTGAAGCTTTCTTT. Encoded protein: CASSPPPRQLEAFF. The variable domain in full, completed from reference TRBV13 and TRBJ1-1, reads AAGVIQSPRHLIKEKRETATLKCYPIPRHDTVYWYQQGPGQDPQFLISFYEKMQSDKGSIPDRFSAQQFSDYHSELNMSSLELGDSALYFCASSPPPRQLEAFFGQGTRLTVV.

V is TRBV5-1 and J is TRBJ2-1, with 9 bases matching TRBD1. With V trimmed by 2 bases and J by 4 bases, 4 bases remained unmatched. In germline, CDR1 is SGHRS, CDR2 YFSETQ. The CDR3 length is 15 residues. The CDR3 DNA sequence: TGCGCCAGCAGCTTTAACAGGGGGCCATACAATGAGCAGTTCTTC. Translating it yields CASSFNRGPYNEQFF.

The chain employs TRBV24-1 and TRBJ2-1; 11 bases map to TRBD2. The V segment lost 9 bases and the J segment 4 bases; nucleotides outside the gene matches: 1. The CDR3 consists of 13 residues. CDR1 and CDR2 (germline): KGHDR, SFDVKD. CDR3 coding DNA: TGTGCCACCGGGACTAGCGGTTACAATGAGCAGTTCTTC. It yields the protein CATGTSGYNEQFF.

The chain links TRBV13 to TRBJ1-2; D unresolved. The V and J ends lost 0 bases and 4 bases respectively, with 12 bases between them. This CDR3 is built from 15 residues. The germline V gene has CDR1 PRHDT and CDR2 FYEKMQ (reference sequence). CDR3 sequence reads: CASSLGHDTSYGYTF. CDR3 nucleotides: TGTGCCAGCAGCTTAGGCCACGACACCAGCTATGGCTACACCTTC.

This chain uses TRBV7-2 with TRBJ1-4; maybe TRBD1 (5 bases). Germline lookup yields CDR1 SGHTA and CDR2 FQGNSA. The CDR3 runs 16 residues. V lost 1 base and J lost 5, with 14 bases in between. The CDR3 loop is CASSLGGGWGNEKLFF. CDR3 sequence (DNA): TGTGCCAGCAGCTTAGGCGGGGGATGGGGGAATGAAAAACTGTTTTTT.

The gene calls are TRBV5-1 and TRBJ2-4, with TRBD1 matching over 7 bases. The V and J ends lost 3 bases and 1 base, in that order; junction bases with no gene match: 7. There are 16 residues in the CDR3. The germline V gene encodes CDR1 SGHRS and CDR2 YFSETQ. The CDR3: CASSSNIQGAKNIQYF. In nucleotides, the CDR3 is TGCGCCAGCAGCTCTAATATACAGGGGGCCAAAAACATTCAGTACTTC.

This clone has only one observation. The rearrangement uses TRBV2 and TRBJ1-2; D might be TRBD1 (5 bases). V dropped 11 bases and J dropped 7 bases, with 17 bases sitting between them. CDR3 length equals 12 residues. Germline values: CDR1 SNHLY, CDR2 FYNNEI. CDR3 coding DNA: TGTGCCGGCCAGGGATCGTTTCGTGGCTACACCTTC. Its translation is CAGQGSFRGYTF.

The CDR3 DNA sequence: TGTGCCAGCAGCCGGAGTAATGAAAAACTGTTTTTT. Translated: CASSRSNEKLFF. This chain links TRBV6-5 with TRBJ1-4; D uncertain. Deletions cut 6 bases from V and 4 bases from J, with 6 bases between. Germline-derived CDR1 and CDR2 are MNHEY and SVGAGI. The CDR3 length is 12 residues.

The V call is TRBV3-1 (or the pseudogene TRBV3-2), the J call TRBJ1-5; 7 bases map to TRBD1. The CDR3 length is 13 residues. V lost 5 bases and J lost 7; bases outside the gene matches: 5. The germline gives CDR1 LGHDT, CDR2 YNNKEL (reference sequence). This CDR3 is CASSIDRAQPQHF. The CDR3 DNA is TGTGCCAGCAGCATCGACAGGGCCCAGCCCCAGCATTTT.

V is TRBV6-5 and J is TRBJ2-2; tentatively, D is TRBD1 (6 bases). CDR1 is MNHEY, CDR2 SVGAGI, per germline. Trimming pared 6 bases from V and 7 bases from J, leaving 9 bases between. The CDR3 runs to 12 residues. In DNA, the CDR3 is TGTGCCAGCAGAAGAGGGGGCGGGGAGCTGTTTTTT. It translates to CASRRGGGELFF.

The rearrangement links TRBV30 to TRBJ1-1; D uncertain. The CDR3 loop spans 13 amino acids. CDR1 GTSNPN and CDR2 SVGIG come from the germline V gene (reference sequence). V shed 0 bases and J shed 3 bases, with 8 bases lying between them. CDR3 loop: CAWSVRYDTEAFF. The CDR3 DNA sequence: TGTGCCTGGAGTGTTCGGTACGACACTGAAGCTTTCTTT.

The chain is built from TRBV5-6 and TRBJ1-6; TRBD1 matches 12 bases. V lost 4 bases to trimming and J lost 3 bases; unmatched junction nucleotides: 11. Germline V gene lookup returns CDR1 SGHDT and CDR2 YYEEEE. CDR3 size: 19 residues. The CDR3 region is CASSPRGTGGSLYNSPLHF. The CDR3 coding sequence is TGTGCCAGCAGCCCAAGGGGGACAGGGGGCTCTCTCTATAATTCACCCCTCCACTTT.

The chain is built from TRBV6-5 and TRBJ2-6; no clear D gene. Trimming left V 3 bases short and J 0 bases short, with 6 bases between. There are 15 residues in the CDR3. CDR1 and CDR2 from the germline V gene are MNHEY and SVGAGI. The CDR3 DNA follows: TGTGCCAGCAGTTATATAATCTCTGGGGCCAACGTCCTGACTTTC. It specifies CASSYIISGANVLTF.

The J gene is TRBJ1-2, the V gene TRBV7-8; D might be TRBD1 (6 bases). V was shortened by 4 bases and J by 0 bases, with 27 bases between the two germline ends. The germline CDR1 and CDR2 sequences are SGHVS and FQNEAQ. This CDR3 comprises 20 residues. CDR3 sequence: CASSSRGRGTSGTSNYGYTF. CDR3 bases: TGTGCCAGCAGCTCGAGGGGGAGGGGGACATCGGGTACTTCTAACTATGGCTACACCTTC.

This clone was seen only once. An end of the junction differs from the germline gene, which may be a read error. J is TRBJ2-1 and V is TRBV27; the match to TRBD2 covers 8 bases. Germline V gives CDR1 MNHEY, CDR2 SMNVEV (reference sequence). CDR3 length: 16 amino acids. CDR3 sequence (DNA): TGTGCCACAAAAGGGTCTTGGGCGGGGGGCCGAAATGAGCGGTTCTTC. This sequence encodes CATKGSWAGGRNERFF.

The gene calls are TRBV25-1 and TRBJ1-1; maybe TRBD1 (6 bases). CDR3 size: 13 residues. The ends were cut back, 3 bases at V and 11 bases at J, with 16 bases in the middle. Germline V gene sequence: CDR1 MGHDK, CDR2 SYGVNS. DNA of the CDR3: TGTGCCAGCAGTGATCAGGGGAGAGGTTGGGCTTTCTTT. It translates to CASSDQGRGWAFF.